The 13 T cell receptor beta chains below all came from one sample that was sequenced in a study of memory CD4+ T cells and cytomegalovirus serostatus (dated by TCRdb to the late 2010s). A FACSAria II was used to sort memory CD4+ T cells, defined as single viable CD3+CD4+CD8-CD45RO+ cells. The library was made by the immunoSEQ multiplex PCR assay. Imported from immuneACCESS, the table was reduced by TCRdb to in-frame sequences with V and J called. These copies leave out some clones; in studies compared against another copy, an unresolved V gene accounts for under half, and the cause of the remainder is not known. The sample table lists 50,000 to 55,000 clones, 60% to 80% of them with a count of one. About 0.79% of the sample is taken by the ten largest. The sequencing input was memory CD4+ T cells from blood. These receptors originate from an adult in good health and CMV-seronegative.

The V gene is TRBV27, the J gene TRBJ1-1; 9 nucleotides match TRBD1. Germline V lookup: CDR1 MNHEY, CDR2 SMNVEV (reference sequence). V was clipped by 3 bases and J by 0 bases; unmatched bases: 8. CDR3 length: 17 amino acids. The CDR3 spells CASSFKRTGAVNTEAFF. CDR3 bases: TGTGCCAGCAGTTTCAAAAGGACAGGGGCCGTGAACACTGAAGCTTTCTTT.

The V and J genes are TRBV5-6 and TRBJ2-7; TRBD1 matches 9 bases. The CDR3 runs 16 residues. V shed 4 bases, J shed 0 bases, and the junction held 8 bases outside the gene matches. Germline V gene data show CDR1 as SGHDT and CDR2 as YYEEEE. DNA for the CDR3: TGTGCCAGCAGCCTTGGGACAGGGTCGTCCTCCTACGAGCAGTACTTC. Translated, it gives CASSLGTGSSSYEQYF.

The chain joins TRBV11-2 to TRBJ2-1; the match to TRBD2 covers 12 bases. Germline V gene data show CDR1 as SGHAT and CDR2 as FQNNGV. V gave up 5 bases and J gave up 6 bases; unmatched junction bases: 5. The CDR3 spans 15 residues. CDR3 DNA: TGTGCCAGCAGCCCTAGCGGGGGGGCCCTCAATGAGCAGTTCTTC. This translates into CASSPSGGALNEQFF.

This clone was observed once. The rearrangement uses TRBV6-5 and TRBJ1-3, with TRBD1 identical over 8 bases. The J segment lost 7 bases and the V segment lost 8 bases, leaving 4 bases of the junction unmatched. The CDR3 covers 12 residues. From germline, CDR1 is MNHEY and CDR2 SVGAGI. The CDR3 bases are TGTGCCAGCTGGACAGGGACCAACACCATATATTTT. Translated: CASWTGTNTIYF.

This clone was found once. The chain has TRBV27 and TRBJ1-6; weak D call: TRBD1 (5 bases). Deletions cut 3 bases from V and 6 bases from J, with 9 bases between. Looked up from germline, CDR1 is MNHEY and CDR2 is SMNVEV (reference sequence). CDR3 size: 14 residues. The CDR3 sequence: CASSLSGGNSPLHF. The CDR3 DNA is TGTGCCAGCAGTTTGTCTGGGGGTAATTCACCCCTCCACTTT.

This rearrangement joins TRBV6-1 to TRBJ2-7, with D tentatively TRBD2 (5 bases). CDR3 length equals 11 residues. In germline, CDR1 is MNHNS, CDR2 SASEGT. V was clipped by 10 bases and J by 4 bases, with 11 bases between them. CDR3 bases: TGTGCCACATGGGGAGAATACGAGCAGTACTTC. Protein: CATWGEYEQYF.

This clone was detected a few times. The chain recombines TRBV9 with TRBJ1-5; D might be TRBD1 (6 bases). V shed 0 bases and J shed 4 bases, with 11 bases lying between them. Germline lookup yields CDR1 SGDLS and CDR2 YYNGEE. The length of the CDR3 is 15 residues. The CDR3 DNA reads as TGTGCCAGCAGCGTAGGGGACATTACTAATCAGCCCCAGCATTTT. Translating gives CASSVGDITNQPQHF.

This clone was observed once. The V call is TRBV27, the J call TRBJ1-5; no clear D. The CDR3 contains 15 residues. V was shortened by 1 base and J by 3 bases, with 10 bases between the two germline ends. In germline, CDR1 is MNHEY, CDR2 SMNVEV (reference sequence). Written as DNA, the CDR3 is TGTGCCAGCAGTTTATTCGGCAGACCCAATCAGCCCCAGCATTTT. It yields the protein CASSLFGRPNQPQHF.

The chain is built from TRBV7-2 and TRBJ2-5; D tentatively fits TRBD1 or TRBD2 (5 bases each). The CDR3 is 13 amino acids. Germline V CDR1 and CDR2: SGHTA, FQGNSA. Trimming took off 5 bases at V and 4 bases at J, with 11 bases between the two ends. The CDR3 bases are TGTGCCAGCAGCCGGGACCGAGGAGAGACCCAGTACTTC. As protein: CASSRDRGETQYF.

This clone was observed a handful of times. Germline and junction disagree at one end, which may indicate a read error. This chain joins TRBV25-1 and TRBJ1-1; D gene ambiguous. This CDR3 is built from 14 residues. Germline V gene lookup returns CDR1 MGHDK and CDR2 SYGVNS. Written as DNA, the CDR3 is TGTGCCAGCAGTGTTCGGGCTGGGAACGCTGAAGCTTTCTTT. Its translation is CASSVRAGNAEAFF.

V gene TRBV5-1 combines with J gene TRBJ2-1; D gene uncertain. The CDR3 covers 13 residues. Trimming removed 0 bases at V and 4 bases at J, with 5 bases between. Germline CDR1 reads SGHRS; CDR2 reads YFSETQ. The CDR3 DNA follows: TGCGCCAGCAGCTTGGGGTTTTACAATGAGCAGTTCTTC. Protein sequence: CASSLGFYNEQFF.

The chain joins TRBV4-3 to TRBJ1-2, with 10 bases fitting TRBD1. In germline, CDR1 is LGHNA, CDR2 YSLEER. There are 15 residues in the CDR3. J was trimmed by 4 bases and V by 1 base; bases with no gene match: 3. The CDR3 loop is CASSQGTGGFYGYTF. CDR3 bases: TGCGCCAGCAGCCAAGGGACAGGGGGATTCTATGGCTACACCTTC.

This clone is a singleton in its sample. The CDR3 loop is CASSPGQGDEQFF. The CDR3 bases are TGCGCCAGCAGCCCGGGACAGGGCGATGAGCAGTTCTTC. V gene TRBV5-1 combines with J gene TRBJ2-1; 9 nucleotides line up with TRBD1. Germline values: CDR1 SGHRS, CDR2 YFSETQ. The V segment lost 4 bases and the J segment 8 bases; nucleotides outside the gene matches: 4. This CDR3 is built from 13 residues.